This record looks at one T cell receptor (beta chain) sequence and its context. Its specificity is not known. Assay: immunoSEQ multiplex PCR; the TCRdb copy retains only in-frame clones and omits some. The data contain 150,000 to 200,000 clones, about 91% of them singletons. V was shortened by 7 bases and J by 7 bases, with 17 bases between the two germline ends. The CDR3 totals 13 residues. The V gene's germline CDR1 is SNHLY and CDR2 FYNNEI. This sample was included in a study of T cell responses to AZD1222 COVID-19 vaccine. Study-wide results and caveats: Nearly half of unique spike-specific TCRs reportedly avoided B.1.351 and B.1.1.7 mutated regions. The span of vaccine-associated CD4 TCRs extended across spike, with dominance at 160-218 and 743-854.

The chain uses TRBV2 and TRBJ2-7; the D gene could be TRBD1 or TRBD2 (6 bases each). Sequencing was performed on peripheral blood, taken 28 days after the second AZD1222 dose. The source is an adult who received the AZD1222 COVID-19 vaccine. CDR3 DNA: TGTGCCAGCACAGGGACACTTGCGGGGGAGCAGTACTTC. Amino acids: CASTGTLAGEQYF.